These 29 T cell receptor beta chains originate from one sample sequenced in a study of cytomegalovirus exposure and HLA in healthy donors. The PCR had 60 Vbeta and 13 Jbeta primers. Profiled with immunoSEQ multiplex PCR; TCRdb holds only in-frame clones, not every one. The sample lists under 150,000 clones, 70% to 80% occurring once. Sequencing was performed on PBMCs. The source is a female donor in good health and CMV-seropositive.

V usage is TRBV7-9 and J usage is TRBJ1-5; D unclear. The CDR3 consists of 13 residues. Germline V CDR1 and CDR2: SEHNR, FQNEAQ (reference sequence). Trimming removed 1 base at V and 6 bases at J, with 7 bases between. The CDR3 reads CASSLGSGQPQHF. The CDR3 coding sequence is TGTGCCAGCAGCTTAGGGTCAGGTCAGCCCCAGCATTTT.

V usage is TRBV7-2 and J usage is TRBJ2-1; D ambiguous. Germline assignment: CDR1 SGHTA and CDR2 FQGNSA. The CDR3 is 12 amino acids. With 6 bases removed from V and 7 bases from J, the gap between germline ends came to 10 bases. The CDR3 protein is CASRYDWNEQFF. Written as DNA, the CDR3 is TGTGCCAGCAGGTACGACTGGAATGAGCAGTTCTTC.

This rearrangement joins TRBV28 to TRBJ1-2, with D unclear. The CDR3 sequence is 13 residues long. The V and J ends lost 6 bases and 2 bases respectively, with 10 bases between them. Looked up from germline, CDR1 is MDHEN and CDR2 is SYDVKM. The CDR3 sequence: CASRPPGNYGYTF. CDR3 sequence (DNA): TGTGCCAGCAGACCACCGGGGAACTATGGCTACACCTTC.

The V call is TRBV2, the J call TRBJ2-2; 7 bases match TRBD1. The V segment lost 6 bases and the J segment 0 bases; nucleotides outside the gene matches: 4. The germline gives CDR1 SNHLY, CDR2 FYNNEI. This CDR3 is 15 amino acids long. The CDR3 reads CASRQTGTNTGELFF. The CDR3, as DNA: TGTGCCAGCAGGCAGACAGGGACGAACACCGGGGAGCTGTTTTTT.

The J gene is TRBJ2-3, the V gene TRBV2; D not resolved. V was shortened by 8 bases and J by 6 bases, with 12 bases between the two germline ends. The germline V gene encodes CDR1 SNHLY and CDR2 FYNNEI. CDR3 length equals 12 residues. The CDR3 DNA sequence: TGTGCCAGCCGAACCGAGTCCGATACGCAGTATTTT. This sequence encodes CASRTESDTQYF.

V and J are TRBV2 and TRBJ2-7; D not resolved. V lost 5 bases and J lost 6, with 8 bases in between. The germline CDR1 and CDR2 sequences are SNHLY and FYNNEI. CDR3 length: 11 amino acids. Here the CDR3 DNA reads TGTGCCAGCAGTCTTACGGGCGAGCAGTACTTC. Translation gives CASSLTGEQYF.

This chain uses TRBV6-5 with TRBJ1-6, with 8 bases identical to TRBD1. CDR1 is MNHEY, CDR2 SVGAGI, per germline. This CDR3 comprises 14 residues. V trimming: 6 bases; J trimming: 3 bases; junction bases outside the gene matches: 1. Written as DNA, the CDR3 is TGTGCCAGCAGCACAGGGGGCTATAATTCACCCCTCCACTTT. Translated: CASSTGGYNSPLHF.

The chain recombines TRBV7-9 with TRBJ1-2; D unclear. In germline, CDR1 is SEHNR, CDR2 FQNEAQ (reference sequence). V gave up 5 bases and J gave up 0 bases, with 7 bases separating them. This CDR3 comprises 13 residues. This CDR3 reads CASSQATNYGYTF. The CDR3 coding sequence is TGTGCCAGCAGCCAGGCCACTAACTATGGCTACACCTTC.

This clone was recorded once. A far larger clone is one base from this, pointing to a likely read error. This CDR3 reads CASSSIAGGFHEHYF. The CDR3, as DNA: TGTGCCAGCAGTTCTATAGCGGGGGGCTTCCACGAGCACTACTTC. This sequence joins TRBV28 and TRBJ2-7, with TRBD2 matching over 10 bases. This CDR3 region has 15 residues. Looked up from germline, CDR1 is MDHEN and CDR2 is SYDVKM.

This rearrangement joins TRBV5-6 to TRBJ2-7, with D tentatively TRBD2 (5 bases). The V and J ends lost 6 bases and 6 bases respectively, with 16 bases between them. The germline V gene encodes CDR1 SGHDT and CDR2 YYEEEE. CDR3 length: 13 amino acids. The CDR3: CASTRAALFEQYF. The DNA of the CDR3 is TGTGCCAGCACGAGGGCGGCCCTGTTCGAGCAGTACTTC.

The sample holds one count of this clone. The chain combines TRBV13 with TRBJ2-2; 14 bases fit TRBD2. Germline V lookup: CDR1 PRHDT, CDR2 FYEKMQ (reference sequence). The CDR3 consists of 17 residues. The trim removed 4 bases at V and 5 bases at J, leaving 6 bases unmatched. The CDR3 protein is CASSSSTSGRATGELFF. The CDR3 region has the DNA TGTGCCAGCAGCTCCTCGACTAGCGGGAGGGCAACCGGGGAGCTGTTTTTT.

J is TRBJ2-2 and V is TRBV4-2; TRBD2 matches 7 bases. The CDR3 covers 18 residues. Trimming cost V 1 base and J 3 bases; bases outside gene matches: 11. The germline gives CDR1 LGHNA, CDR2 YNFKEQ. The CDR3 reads CASSQVTSEKAYTGELFF. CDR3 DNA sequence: TGTGCCAGCAGCCAAGTAACTAGCGAAAAGGCGTACACCGGGGAGCTGTTTTTT.

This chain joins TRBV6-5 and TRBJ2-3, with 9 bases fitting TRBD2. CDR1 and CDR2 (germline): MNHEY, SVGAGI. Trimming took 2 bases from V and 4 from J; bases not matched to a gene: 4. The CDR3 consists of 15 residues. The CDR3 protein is CASSYGGRDADTQYF. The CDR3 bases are TGTGCCAGCAGTTACGGCGGGAGGGACGCAGATACGCAGTATTTT.

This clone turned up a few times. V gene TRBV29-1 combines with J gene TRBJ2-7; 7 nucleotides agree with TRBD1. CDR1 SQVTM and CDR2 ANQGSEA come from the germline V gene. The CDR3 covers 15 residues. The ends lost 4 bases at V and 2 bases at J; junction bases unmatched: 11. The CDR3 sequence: CSVAGQGELAYEQYF. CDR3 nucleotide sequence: TGCAGCGTTGCTGGGCAGGGGGAATTAGCCTACGAGCAGTACTTC.

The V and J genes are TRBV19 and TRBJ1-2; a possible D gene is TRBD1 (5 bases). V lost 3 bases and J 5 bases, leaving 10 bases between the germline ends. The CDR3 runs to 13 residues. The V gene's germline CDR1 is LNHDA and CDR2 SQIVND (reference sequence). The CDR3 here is CASSMGLHYGYTF. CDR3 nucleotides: TGTGCCAGTAGTATGGGGCTACATTATGGCTACACCTTC.

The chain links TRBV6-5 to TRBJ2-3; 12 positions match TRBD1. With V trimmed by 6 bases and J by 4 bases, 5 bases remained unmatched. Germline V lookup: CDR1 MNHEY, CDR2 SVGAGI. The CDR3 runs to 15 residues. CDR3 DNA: TGTGCCAGCAGCCGGGGACAGGGGGCGGCAGATACGCAGTATTTT. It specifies CASSRGQGAADTQYF.

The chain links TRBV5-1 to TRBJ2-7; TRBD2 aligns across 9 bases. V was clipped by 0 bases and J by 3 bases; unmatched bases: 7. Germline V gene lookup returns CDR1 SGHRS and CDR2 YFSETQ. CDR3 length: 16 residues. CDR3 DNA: TGCGCCAGCAGCTTGGTAGGCGGGGGGGCCAACTACGAGCAGTACTTC. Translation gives CASSLVGGGANYEQYF.

The CDR3 nucleotides read TGTGCCAGCAGTTGGGACACCAATCAGCCCCAGCATTTT. Translation gives CASSWDTNQPQHF. This rearrangement joins TRBV6-5 to TRBJ1-5; D is possibly TRBD1 (6 bases). Trimming took 4 bases from V and 3 from J, leaving 7 bases between them. This CDR3 has 13 residues. Germline V gene data show CDR1 as MNHEY and CDR2 as SVGAGI.

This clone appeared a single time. The CDR3 sequence: CASSYEGTLHF. For the CDR3, the DNA is TGTGCCAGCAGTTACGAGGGGACACTCCACTTT. The chain carries TRBV6-5 and TRBJ1-6; D might be TRBD1 (6 bases). Germline loops: CDR1 MNHEY, CDR2 SVGAGI. With 2 bases removed from V and 16 bases from J, the gap between germline ends came to 9 bases. The CDR3 extends over 11 amino acids.

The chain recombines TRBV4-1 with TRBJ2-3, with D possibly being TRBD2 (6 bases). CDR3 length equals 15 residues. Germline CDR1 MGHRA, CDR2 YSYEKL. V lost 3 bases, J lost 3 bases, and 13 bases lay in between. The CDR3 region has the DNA TGCGCCAGCAGCCAGGGACTTCTACCAACAGATACGCAGTATTTT. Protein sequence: CASSQGLLPTDTQYF.

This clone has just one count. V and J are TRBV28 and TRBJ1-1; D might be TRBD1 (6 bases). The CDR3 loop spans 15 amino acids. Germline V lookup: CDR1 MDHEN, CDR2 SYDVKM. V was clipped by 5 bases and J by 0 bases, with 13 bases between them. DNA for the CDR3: TGTGCCAGCAGTCCCGGGGACATAATGAACACTGAAGCTTTCTTT. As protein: CASSPGDIMNTEAFF.

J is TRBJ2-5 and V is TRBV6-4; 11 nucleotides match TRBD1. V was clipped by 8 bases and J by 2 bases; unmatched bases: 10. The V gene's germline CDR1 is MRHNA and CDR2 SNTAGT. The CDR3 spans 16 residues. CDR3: CASVCVRDRGQETQYF. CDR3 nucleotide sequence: TGTGCCAGCGTCTGCGTCCGGGACAGGGGGCAAGAGACCCAGTACTTC.

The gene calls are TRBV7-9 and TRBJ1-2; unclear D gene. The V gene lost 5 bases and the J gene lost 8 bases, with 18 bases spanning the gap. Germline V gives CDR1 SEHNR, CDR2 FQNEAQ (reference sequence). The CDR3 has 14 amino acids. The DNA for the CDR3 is TGTGCCAGCAGCCCCCTCGCTAGTGGTGGCGGCTACACCTTC. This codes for CASSPLASGGGYTF.

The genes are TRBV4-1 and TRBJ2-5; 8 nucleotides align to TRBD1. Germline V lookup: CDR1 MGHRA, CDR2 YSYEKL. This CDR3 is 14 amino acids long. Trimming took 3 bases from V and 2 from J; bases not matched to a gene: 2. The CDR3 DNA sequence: TGCGCCAGCAGCCAGGACAGGGATCAAGAGACCCAGTACTTC. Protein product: CASSQDRDQETQYF.

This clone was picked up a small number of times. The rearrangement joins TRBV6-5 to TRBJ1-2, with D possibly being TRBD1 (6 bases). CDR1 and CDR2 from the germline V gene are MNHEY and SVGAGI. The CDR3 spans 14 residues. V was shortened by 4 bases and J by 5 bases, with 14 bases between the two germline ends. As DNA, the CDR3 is TGTGCCAGCAGTTCCTGGACAGAGCCTTATGGCTACACCTTC. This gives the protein CASSSWTEPYGYTF.

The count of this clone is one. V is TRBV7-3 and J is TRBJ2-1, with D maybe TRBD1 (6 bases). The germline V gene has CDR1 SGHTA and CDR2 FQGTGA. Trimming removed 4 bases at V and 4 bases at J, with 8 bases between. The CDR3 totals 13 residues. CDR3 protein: CASSSGQYNEQFF. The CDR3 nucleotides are TGTGCCAGCAGCTCCGGACAGTACAATGAGCAGTTCTTC. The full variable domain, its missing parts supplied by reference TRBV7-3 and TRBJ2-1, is GAGVSQTPSNKVTEKGKYVELRCDPISGHTALYWYRQSLGQGPEFLIYFQGTGAADDSGLPNDRFFAVRPEGSVSTLKIQRTERGDSAVYLCASSSGQYNEQFFGPGTRLTVL.

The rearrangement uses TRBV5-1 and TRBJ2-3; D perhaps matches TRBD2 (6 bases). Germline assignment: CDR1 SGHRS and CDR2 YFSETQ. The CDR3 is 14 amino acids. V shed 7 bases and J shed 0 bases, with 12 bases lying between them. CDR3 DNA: TGCGCCAGCGTCTTGGGGACTAGCACAGATACGCAGTATTTT. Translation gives CASVLGTSTDTQYF.

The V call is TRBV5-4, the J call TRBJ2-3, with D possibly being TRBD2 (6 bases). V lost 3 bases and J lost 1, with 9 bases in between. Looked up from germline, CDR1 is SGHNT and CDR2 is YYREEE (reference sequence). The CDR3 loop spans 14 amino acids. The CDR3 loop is CASSSASGTDTQYF. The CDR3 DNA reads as TGTGCCAGCAGCTCAGCTAGCGGCACAGATACGCAGTATTTT. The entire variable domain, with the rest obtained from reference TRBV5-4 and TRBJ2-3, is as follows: ETGVTQSPTHLIKTRGQQVTLRCSSQSGHNTVSWYQQALGQGPQFIFQYYREEENGRGNFPPRFSGLQFPNYSSELNVNALELDDSALYLCASSSASGTDTQYFGPGTRLTVL.

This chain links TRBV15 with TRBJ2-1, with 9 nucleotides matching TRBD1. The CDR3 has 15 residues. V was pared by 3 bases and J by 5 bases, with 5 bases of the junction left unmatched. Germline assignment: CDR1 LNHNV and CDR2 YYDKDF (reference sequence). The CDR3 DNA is TGTGCCACCAGCAGGGCGGGACAGGGAAACAATGAGCAGTTCTTC. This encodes CATSRAGQGNNEQFF.